This TCR beta chain is drawn from a study of T-cell memory formation after mild COVID-19 (dated by TCRdb to the early 2020s). Context from the whole study: TCR sequence clusters from the two donors were largely donor specific. Two young, previously healthy adult volunteers made up the cohort, one male and one female. In two donors, T-cell clones that expanded and contracted after mild COVID-19 were followed by sequencing TCRalpha and TCRbeta repertoires longitudinally. Beyond this particular receptor, the publication reports: Contracting CD4+ clones were found mainly in CM and EM memory subsets, while CD8+ clones were enriched in EMRA. Only a couple of mild cases were covered by the study, and larger cohorts that include severe cases with pre-infection samples were considered necessary. Some responding clones were found in pre-infection memory, which suggests that pre-existing cross-reactive memory T cells took part in the SARS-CoV-2 response. SARS-CoV-2 specificity of the second-wave clones peaking on day 37 was not confirmed. From day 15 to 85, contracting clones showed balanced CD4/CD8 phenotypes, whereas a second wave of clones that expanded from day 15 to 37 leaned towards CD4+.

TCRdb shows the sequencer as Illumina NovaSeq 6000. cDNA libraries for TCRalpha and TCRbeta were prepared by 5'RACE using constant-segment primers, with sample barcodes and unique molecular identifiers added. Trizol reagent was used to extract RNA from every sample. Library amplification was performed in two PCR steps, and a second sample barcode and Illumina TruSeq adapters were introduced in the second step. Sequencing of libraries was performed on an Illumina NovaSeq with 2 x 150 bp paired-end reads. As for the authors' bioinformatics: Reads were demultiplexed and collapsed into UMI-guided consensus sequences with migec v1.2.7. Using mixcr v2.1.11, UMI consensuses were aligned to TRA and TRB V and J templates and then assembled into clonotypes. Expanded or contracted clonotypes were those called significant by both edgeR and NoisET, with noise models trained on biological replicates. For edgeR calls, a false discovery rate-adjusted p below 0.01 and a log2 fold-change threshold of 1 were applied. PCA with hierarchical clustering of max-normalized trajectories of the 1000 most abundant clonotypes was used as exploratory dynamics analysis. The CD4 or CD8 phenotype of responding clones was assigned using the separately sequenced CD4+ and CD8+ repertoires. In-frame beta chains were kept once TCRdb had trimmed the public reads at Q25 with fastp and called clones with MiXCR. Entries that share a CDR3 protein sequence are merged under the most common genes and DNA. The V and J calls come from TCRdb's annotation, not from the publication. The sample contains 300,000 or so distinct CDR3 sequences, about a sixth of them found a single time. Of the sample, 20% to 25% falls within the top ten clones.

About this clonotype itself: The target of this receptor is not known. Base qualities were left out, and no much larger clone turns up one base away.

For this chain, trimming is 7 bases at the V end and 2 bases at the J end, and the number of junction bases without a gene match is 11. Including the terminal cysteine and phenylalanine, the CDR3 comprises 16 residues. The read is trimmed to its CDR3 DNA, 48 bases read in frame from base 1. Ficoll-Paque density gradient centrifugation was the method used to isolate PBMCs. The chain was built from TRBV12-3 or TRBV12-4 and TRBJ2-1; 7 middle bases align to TRBD1. Material: PBMCs or a T cell subset sorted from them (not recorded which). This receptor was obtained from a man younger than 35 who had mild COVID-19 (a few samples of this study predate the infection). The sample titles of this study are shuffled in the database, so cell type and time point are left out; the donor was told from shared clones. The bases are TGTGCCAGCATTCCTAGGCCGGGACAGCCCTACAATGAGCAGTTCTTC. Translation gives CASIPRPGQPYNEQFF.